This T cell receptor beta chain was captured by sequencing in a study of blood T cell repertoires in COVID-19. Trimming left V 1 base short and J 4 bases short, with 9 bases between. The CDR3 spans 14 residues. Germline CDR1 reads SGHTA; CDR2 reads FQGNSA. The data were produced by immunoSEQ multiplex PCR, yet TCRdb's version contains in-frame clones alone and is incomplete. The data contain roughly 250,000 clones, 84% of them singletons. This TCR was recovered from a human donor in a cohort sampled during active COVID-19. Sequencing was done on a sample of peripheral blood. The rearrangement joins TRBV7-2 to TRBJ2-3; possible D gene TRBD1, 5 bases. The DNA for the CDR3 is TGTGCCAGCAGCTTAGTAGGGGCGGCAGATACGCAGTATTTT. It encodes CASSLVGAADTQYF.